Listed below are T cell receptor beta chains from one sample, sequenced in a study of OX40 agonist ivuxolimab in advanced cancers. Generated by immunoSEQ multiplex PCR, the TCRdb table keeps only in-frame clones and is missing some. The data show 40,000 to 50,000 clones, just under 90% seen once. Sequences were derived from CD4+ or CD8+ T cells sorted from blood, sampled in a trial of the OX40 agonist ivuxolimab. These TCRs come from an adult with an advanced solid tumor such as melanoma, head and neck, liver or kidney cancer. The CDR3 runs from the conserved cysteine through the conserved F or W. D genes are given only for firm matches. Only part of the rows carry a size: once, few, many, or a class if the clone is expanded.

D	V	size	J	DNA	CDR3
.	TRBV28	few	TRBJ1-6	TGTGCCAGCCGACAGGAGAATAATTCACCCCTCCACTTT	CASRQENNSPLHF
.	TRBV5-1	.	TRBJ2-7	TGCGCCAGCAGGTCTTCCCGGAGCCTCTCCTACGAGCAGTACTTC	CASRSSRSLSYEQYF
.	TRBV30	.	TRBJ2-7	TGTGCCTGGCAGGTGAAAACAGGGTCTAGCTACGAGCAGTACTTC	CAWQVKTGSSYEQYF
.	TRBV7-9	.	TRBJ1-1	TGTGCCAGCAGCTTATCTAGTGGGACTGAAGCTTTCTTT	CASSLSSGTEAFF
.	TRBV5-5	.	TRBJ2-3	TGTGCCAGCAGCCAGGGTCCCACGGGCACAGATACGCAGTATTTT	CASSQGPTGTDTQYF
.	TRBV6-1	.	TRBJ2-1	TGTGCCAGCAGTGCGGACTACGGCAGTGAGCAGTTCTTC	CASSADYGSEQFF
.	TRBV9	.	TRBJ2-2	TGTGCCAGCAGCGTGTCAGGGGCCGGGGAGCTGTTTTTT	CASSVSGAGELFF
.	TRBV29-1	.	TRBJ1-1	TGCAGCGTTGAAGGAGACCCGAACACTGAAGCTTTCTTT	CSVEGDPNTEAFF
.	TRBV30	.	TRBJ1-5	TGTGCCTGGAGTGTTACAGGCAATCAGCCCCAGCATTTT	CAWSVTGNQPQHF
.	TRBV5-6	.	TRBJ2-7	TGTGCCAGCAGCCCGGACGTAAAGTCCTACGAGCAGTACTTC	CASSPDVKSYEQYF
.	TRBV19	.	TRBJ2-7	TGTGCCAGTAGTATGAAGACAGGATCCTACGAGCAGTACTTC	CASSMKTGSYEQYF
.	TRBV18	.	TRBJ2-4	TGTGCCAGCTCACCGGGTACAGCCAAAAACATTCAGTACTTC	CASSPGTAKNIQYF
TRBD2	TRBV4-1	.	TRBJ2-3	TGCGCCAGCAGCCAAGATGGGGGGGGAACAGATACGCAGTATTTT	CASSQDGGGTDTQYF
.	TRBV5-6	once	TRBJ2-7	TGTGCCAGCAGCTCCGAGACCGGTCTCGGGGAGTCAGGAAACGAGCAGTACTTC	CASSSETGLGESGNEQYF
TRBD1	TRBV6-1	few	TRBJ1-6	TGTGCCAGCAGTGAATGGACAGGGAATGTTTCACCCCTCCACTTT	CASSEWTGNVSPLHF
.	TRBV15	.	TRBJ2-2	TGTGCCACCAGCAGAGATCTCGGCAGGGGGGGCACCGGGGAGCTGTTTTTT	CATSRDLGRGGTGELFF
.	TRBV10-2	.	TRBJ2-5	TGCGCCAGCAGACGAAACGACATCGGGACCCAGTACTTC	CASRRNDIGTQYF
TRBD2	TRBV5-6	.	TRBJ2-7	TGTGCCAGCAGCTTGGGGTCTAGCGGGGGGTCTTACGAGCAGTACTTC	CASSLGSSGGSYEQYF
.	TRBV1	.	TRBJ2-1	TGCACCAGCAGCCAAGGCAGCGGGGCCGACAATGAGCAGTTCTTC	CTSSQGSGADNEQFF
.	TRBV7-9	.	TRBJ2-1	TGTGCCAGCAGCCCCGGGACCGACAATGAGCAGTTCTTC	CASSPGTDNEQFF
.	TRBV5-1	few	TRBJ2-2	TGCGCCAGCAGCTTGTCTGGGGGCAACACCGGGGAGCTGTTTTTT	CASSLSGGNTGELFF
TRBD1	TRBV7-7	.	TRBJ1-4	TGTGCTAGCAGCTTAGCGCAGGGGGGAAAACTGTTTTTT	CASSLAQGGKLFF
.	TRBV19	.	TRBJ1-1	TGTGCCAGTACCCTCCGGGGGAGGGGGATGAACACTGAAGCTTTCTTT	CASTLRGRGMNTEAFF
.	TRBV19	.	TRBJ1-2	TGTGCCAGTAGAACCCTCTCGTTCAGACTCTATGGCTACACCTTC	CASRTLSFRLYGYTF
.	TRBV6-1	.	TRBJ1-6	TGTGCCAGCAGTGAGGGGGGTCTAGTTGATTCACCCCTCCACTTT	CASSEGGLVDSPLHF
.	TRBV6-5	.	TRBJ2-1	TGTGCCAGCACAAGGACAGCCTCCTACAATGAGCAGTTCTTC	CASTRTASYNEQFF
TRBD1	TRBV6-6	.	TRBJ1-1	TGTGCCAGCAGGGGACAGGGGGCAGGCGATACTGAAGCTTTCTTT	CASRGQGAGDTEAFF
.	TRBV19	.	TRBJ1-3	TGTGCCAGTAAACAGGAAAGAAACACCATATATTTT	CASKQERNTIYF
.	TRBV5-1	.	TRBJ2-1	TGCGCCAGCAGCCCCCAGGGATCCTCCTACAATGAGCAGTTCTTC	CASSPQGSSYNEQFF
.	TRBV9	.	TRBJ2-5	TGTGCCAGCAGCCTTATAGGTCTTCTTGGTGGGGCCCAAGAGACCCAGTACTTC	CASSLIGLLGGAQETQYF
TRBD2	TRBV5-1	.	TRBJ2-5	TGCGCCAGCAGCTCTGGACTAGCGGAAGAGACCCAGTACTTC	CASSSGLAEETQYF
.	TRBV9	.	TRBJ1-2	TGTGCCAGTCAGGTTTATGGCTACACCTTC	CASQVYGYTF
.	TRBV11-2	.	TRBJ2-3	TGTGCCAGCAGCTCAGGGAATGGGGGCACAGATACGCAGTATTTT	CASSSGNGGTDTQYF
TRBD1	TRBV6-1	.	TRBJ1-1	TGTGCCAGCAGTGAAGGCTGGCAGGGGGGCACTGAAGCTTTCTTT	CASSEGWQGGTEAFF
TRBD1	TRBV7-3	.	TRBJ2-7	TGTGCCAGCAGCCACCGGGACAGGAACTACGAGCAGTACTTC	CASSHRDRNYEQYF
.	TRBV13	.	TRBJ2-3	TGTGCCAGCAGCCCGCCCCGCAGGCGATTTAAGGATACGCAGTATTTT	CASSPPRRRFKDTQYF
TRBD1	TRBV7-3	.	TRBJ1-6	TGTGCCAGCAGCTCCGGACAGGCCTTAAATTCACCCCTCCACTTT	CASSSGQALNSPLHF
TRBD1	TRBV27	.	TRBJ2-7	TGTGCCAGCAGACGACAAACAGGGGGCAACGCCTACGAGCAGTACTTC	CASRRQTGGNAYEQYF
.	TRBV9	.	TRBJ2-2	TGTGCCAGCAGCGTAGCTACGGGGGACACCGGGGAGCTGTTTTTT	CASSVATGDTGELFF
TRBD2	TRBV5-4	.	TRBJ2-1	TGTGCCAGCAGCCAAGGTGGGAGGGCCTACAATGAGCAGTTCTTC	CASSQGGRAYNEQFF
.	TRBV6-5	.	TRBJ2-7	TGTGCCAGCGGAGGGCGCGAGAACGAGCAGTACTTC	CASGGRENEQYF
.	TRBV30	once	TRBJ1-5	TGTGCCTGGAGTGTACGGGGAGAATTGCCCCAGCATTTT	CAWSVRGELPQHF
.	TRBV5-1	.	TRBJ1-2	TGCGCCAGCAGCTTGGCGGCTCAGACCTATGGCTACACCTTC	CASSLAAQTYGYTF
TRBD1	TRBV11-1	.	TRBJ2-1	TGTGCCAGCAGCTCAACCGGGACAGGGATGTACAATGAGCAGTTCTTC	CASSSTGTGMYNEQFF
.	TRBV5-1	.	TRBJ1-1	TGCGCCAGCAGCCCCCTGGTAGGTTCGGGTGAAGCTTTCTTT	CASSPLVGSGEAFF
.	TRBV5-1	.	TRBJ2-5	TGCGCCAGCAGCTTGGCAGGGATTGAGGAGACCCAGTACTTC	CASSLAGIEETQYF